This entry describes one T cell receptor beta chain. The CDR3 goes on 3 residues after the read ends, and that part is filled in from the germline J gene. This CDR3 is 13 amino acids long. J lost 2 bases, V lost 8 bases, and 6 bases had no gene match. CDR1 and CDR2 (germline): SGHRS, YFSETQ. Profiling relied on immunoSEQ multiplex PCR, and the TCRdb table lists in-frame clones only, not all of them. In all, the sample yields some 30,000 clones. The data were obtained in a study of T cells in women clearing cervical HPV infection. This chain connects TRBV5-1 to TRBJ1-2; 7 positions match TRBD1. Sequences were obtained from blood buffy coat. The TCR originated in a woman aged 18 to 75 with a cervical HPV16 infection that either progressed to CIN3+ or cleared (not recorded which). CDR3 bases read: TGCGCCAGTCAGACAGGGCACAACTATGGC. Encoded protein: CASQTGHNYG. The entire CDR3 reads CASQTGHNYGYTF.